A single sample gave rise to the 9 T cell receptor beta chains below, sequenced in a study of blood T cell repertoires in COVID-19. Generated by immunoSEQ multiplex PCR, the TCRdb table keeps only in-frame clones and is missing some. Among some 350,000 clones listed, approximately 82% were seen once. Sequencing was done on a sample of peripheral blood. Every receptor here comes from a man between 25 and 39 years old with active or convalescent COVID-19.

For the CDR3, the DNA is TGTGCCAGCAGCGCGGGGGACGGAGGCTCCCTGGGCTACACCTTC. Amino acid sequence: CASSAGDGGSLGYTF. V is TRBV9 and J is TRBJ1-2; possibly TRBD1 for D (5 bases). The CDR3 consists of 15 residues. Germline-derived CDR1 and CDR2 are SGDLS and YYNGEE. Trimming took off 3 bases at V and 8 bases at J, with 20 bases between the two ends. Using reference TRBV9 and TRBJ1-2 for the parts outside the CDR3, the full variable domain is DSGVTQTPKHLITATGQRVTLRCSPRSGDLSVYWYQQSLDQGLQFLIQYYNGEERAKGNILERFSAQQFPDLHSELNLSSLELGDSALYFCASSAGDGGSLGYTFGSGTRLTVV.

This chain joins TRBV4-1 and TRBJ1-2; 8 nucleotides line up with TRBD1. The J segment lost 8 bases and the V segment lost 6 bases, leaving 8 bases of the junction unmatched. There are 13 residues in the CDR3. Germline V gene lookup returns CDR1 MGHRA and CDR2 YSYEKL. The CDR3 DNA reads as TGCGCCAGCAGTCCTCAGGGGGCCGAGGGCTACACCTTC. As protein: CASSPQGAEGYTF.

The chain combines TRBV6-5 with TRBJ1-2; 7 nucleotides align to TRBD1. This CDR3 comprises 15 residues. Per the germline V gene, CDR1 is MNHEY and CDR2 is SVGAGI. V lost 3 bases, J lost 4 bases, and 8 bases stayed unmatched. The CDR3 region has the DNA TGTGCCAGCAGTTATGGGGGACAGCGCCTCTATGGCTACACCTTC. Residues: CASSYGGQRLYGYTF.

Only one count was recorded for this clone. This CDR3 reads CASSLYGNTGELFF. In DNA, the CDR3 is TGTGCCAGCAGCTTGTACGGGAACACCGGGGAGCTGTTTTTT. The chain joins TRBV5-6 to TRBJ2-2; the D is unclear. This CDR3 region has 14 residues. V was pared by 1 base and J by 1 base, with 5 bases between. CDR1 is SGHDT and CDR2 is YYEEEE in the germline V gene.

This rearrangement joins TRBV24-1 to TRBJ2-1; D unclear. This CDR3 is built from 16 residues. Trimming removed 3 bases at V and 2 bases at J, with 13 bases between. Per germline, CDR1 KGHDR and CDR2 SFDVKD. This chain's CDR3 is CATSDPTGQAYNEQFF. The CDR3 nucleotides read TGTGCCACCAGTGATCCCACTGGTCAGGCCTACAATGAGCAGTTCTTC.

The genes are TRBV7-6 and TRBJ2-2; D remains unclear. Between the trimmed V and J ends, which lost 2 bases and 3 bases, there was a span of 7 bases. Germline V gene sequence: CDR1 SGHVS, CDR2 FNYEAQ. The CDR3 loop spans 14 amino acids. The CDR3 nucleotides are TGTGCCAGCAGCTTACGACGGGACACCGGGGAGCTGTTTTTT. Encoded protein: CASSLRRDTGELFF.

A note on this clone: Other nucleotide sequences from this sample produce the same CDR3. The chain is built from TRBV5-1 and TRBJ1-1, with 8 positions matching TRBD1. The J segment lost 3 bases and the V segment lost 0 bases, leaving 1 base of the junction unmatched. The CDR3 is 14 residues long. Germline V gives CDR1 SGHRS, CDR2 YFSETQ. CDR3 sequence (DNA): TGCGCCAGCAGCTTGGGACAGGGGTACACTGAAGCTTTCTTT. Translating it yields CASSLGQGYTEAFF.

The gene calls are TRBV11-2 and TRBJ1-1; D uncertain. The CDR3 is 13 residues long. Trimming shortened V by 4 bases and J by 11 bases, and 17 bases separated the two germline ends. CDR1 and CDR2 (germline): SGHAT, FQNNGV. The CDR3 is CASSSIWTFGAFF. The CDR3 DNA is TGTGCCAGCAGCTCGATCTGGACTTTTGGGGCTTTCTTT. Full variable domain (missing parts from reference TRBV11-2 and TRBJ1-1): EAGVAQSPRYKIIEKRQSVAFWCNPISGHATLYWYQQILGQGPKLLIQFQNNGVVDDSQLPKDRFSAERLKGVDSTLKIQPAKLEDSAVYLCASSSIWTFGAFFGQGTRLTVV.

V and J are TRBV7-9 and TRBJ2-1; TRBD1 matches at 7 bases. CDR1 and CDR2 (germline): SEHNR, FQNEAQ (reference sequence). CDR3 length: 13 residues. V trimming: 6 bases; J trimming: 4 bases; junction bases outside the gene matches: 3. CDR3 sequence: CASRPQGYNEQFF. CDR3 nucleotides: TGTGCCAGCAGACCACAGGGGTACAATGAGCAGTTCTTC.